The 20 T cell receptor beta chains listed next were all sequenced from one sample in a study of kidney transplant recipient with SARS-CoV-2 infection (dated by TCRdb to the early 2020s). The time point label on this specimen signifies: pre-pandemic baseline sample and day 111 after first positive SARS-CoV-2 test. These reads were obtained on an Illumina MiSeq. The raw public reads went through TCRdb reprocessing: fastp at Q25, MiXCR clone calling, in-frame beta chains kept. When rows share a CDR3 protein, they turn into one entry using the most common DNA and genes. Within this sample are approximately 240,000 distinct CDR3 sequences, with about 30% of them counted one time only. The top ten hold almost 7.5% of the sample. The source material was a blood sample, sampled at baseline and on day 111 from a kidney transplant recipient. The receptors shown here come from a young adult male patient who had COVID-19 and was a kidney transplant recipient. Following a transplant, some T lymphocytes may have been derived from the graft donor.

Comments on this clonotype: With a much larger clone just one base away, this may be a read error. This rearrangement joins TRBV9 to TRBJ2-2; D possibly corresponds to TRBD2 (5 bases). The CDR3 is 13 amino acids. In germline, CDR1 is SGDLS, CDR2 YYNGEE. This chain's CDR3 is CASSVVESGKLFF. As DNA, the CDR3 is TGTGCCAGCAGCGTAGTTGAGTCCGGGAAGCTGTTTTTT.

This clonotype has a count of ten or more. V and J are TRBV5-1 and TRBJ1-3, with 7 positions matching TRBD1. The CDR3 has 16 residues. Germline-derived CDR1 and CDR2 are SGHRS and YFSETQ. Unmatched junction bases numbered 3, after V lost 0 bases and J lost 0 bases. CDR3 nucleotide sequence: TGCGCCAGCAGCTTGGGGACAGGCTCCTCTGGAAACACCATATATTTT. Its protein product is CASSLGTGSSGNTIYF.

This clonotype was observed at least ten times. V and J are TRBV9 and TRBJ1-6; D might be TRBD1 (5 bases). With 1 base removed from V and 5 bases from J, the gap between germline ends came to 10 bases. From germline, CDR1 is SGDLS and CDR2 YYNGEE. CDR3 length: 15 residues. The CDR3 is CASSVRDSDNSPLHF. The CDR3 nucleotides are TGTGCCAGCAGCGTACGAGACAGCGATAATTCACCCCTCCACTTT.

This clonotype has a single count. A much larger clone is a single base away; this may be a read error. CDR3 sequence: CAWSVEGNQPQHF. CDR3 sequence (DNA): TGTGCCTGGAGTGTAGAAGGGAATCAGCCCCAGCATTTT. The chain links TRBV30 to TRBJ1-5, with D hard to call. This CDR3 has 13 residues. In germline, CDR1 is GTSNPN, CDR2 SVGIG (reference sequence). V lost 0 bases and J 4 bases, leaving 7 bases between the germline ends.

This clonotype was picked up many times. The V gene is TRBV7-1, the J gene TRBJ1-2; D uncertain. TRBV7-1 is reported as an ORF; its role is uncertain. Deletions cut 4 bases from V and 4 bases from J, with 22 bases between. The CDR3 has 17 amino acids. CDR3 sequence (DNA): TGTGCCAGCAGCTGGGGTAATCACGAGGGAAAGACCTATGGCTACACCTTC. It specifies CASSWGNHEGKTYGYTF.

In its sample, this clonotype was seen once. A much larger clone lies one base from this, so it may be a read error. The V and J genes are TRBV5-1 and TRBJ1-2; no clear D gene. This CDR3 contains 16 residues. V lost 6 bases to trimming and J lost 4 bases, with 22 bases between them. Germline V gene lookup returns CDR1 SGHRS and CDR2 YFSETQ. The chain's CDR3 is CASIQLSVRMTYGYTF. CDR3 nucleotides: TGCGCCAGCATTCAACTATCGGTTCGAATGACCTATGGCTACACCTTC.

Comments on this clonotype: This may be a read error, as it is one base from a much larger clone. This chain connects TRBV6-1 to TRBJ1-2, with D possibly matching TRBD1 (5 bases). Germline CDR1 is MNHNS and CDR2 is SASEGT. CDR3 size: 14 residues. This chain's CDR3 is CANSDLGPTYGYTF. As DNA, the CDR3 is TGTGCCAACAGTGACCTGGGGCCCACCTATGGCTACACCTTC.

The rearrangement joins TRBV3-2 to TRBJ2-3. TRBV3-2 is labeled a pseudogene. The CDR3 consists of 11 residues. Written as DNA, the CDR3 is TGTGCCAGCACCGATGTGAATACGCAGTATTTT. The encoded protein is CASTDVNTQYF.

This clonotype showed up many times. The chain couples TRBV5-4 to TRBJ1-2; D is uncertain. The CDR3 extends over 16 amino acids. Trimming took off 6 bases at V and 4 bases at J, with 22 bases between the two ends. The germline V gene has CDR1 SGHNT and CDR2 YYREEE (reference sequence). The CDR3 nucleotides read TGTGCCAGCAAGAAGGTCGTACCAGGAAAGACCTATGGCTACACCTTC. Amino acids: CASKKVVPGKTYGYTF.

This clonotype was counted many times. Here the CDR3 reads CASSQSPGVDVGTQYF. CDR3 bases: TGCGCCAGCAGCCAATCACCTGGGGTCGACGTCGGTACGCAGTATTTT. V usage is TRBV4-3 and J usage is TRBJ2-3; D uncertain. Germline V gene sequence: CDR1 LGHNA, CDR2 YSLEER. The CDR3 extends over 16 amino acids. V was cut by 2 bases and J by 8 bases, with 20 bases left in between.

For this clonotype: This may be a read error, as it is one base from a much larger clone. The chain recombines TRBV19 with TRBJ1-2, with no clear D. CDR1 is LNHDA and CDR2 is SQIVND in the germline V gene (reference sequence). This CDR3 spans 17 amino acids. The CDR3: CAGSFYPTNRKTYGYTF. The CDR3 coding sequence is TGTGCCGGTAGTTTTTACCCGACAAATCGAAAGACCTATGGCTACACCTTC.

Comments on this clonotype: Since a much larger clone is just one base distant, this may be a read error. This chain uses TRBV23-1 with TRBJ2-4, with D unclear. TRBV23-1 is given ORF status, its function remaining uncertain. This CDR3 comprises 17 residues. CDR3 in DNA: TGCGCCAGCAGTCTGGCATCGCTACGCAGAAAGACCTATGGCTACATCTTC. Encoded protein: CASSLASLRRKTYGYIF.

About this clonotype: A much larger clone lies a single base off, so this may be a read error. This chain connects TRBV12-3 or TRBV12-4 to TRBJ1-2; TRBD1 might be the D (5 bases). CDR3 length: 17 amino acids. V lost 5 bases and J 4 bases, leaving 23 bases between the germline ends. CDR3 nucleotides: TGTGCCAGCAGTCTTCGAGTCACAACAGGAAAGACCTATGGCTACACCTTC. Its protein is CASSLRVTTGKTYGYTF.

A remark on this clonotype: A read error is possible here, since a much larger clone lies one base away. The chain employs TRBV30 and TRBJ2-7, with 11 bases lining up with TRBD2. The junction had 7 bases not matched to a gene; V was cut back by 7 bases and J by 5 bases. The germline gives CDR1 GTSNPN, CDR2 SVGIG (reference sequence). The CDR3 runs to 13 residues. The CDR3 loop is CALTSGTSHEQYF. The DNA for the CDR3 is TGTGCCTTGACTAGCGGGACATCCCACGAGCAGTACTTC. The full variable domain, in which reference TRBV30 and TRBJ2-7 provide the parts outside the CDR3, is SQTIHQWPATLVQPVGSPLSLECTVEGTSNPNLYWYRQAAGRGLQLLFYSVGIGQISSEVPQNLSASRPQDRQFILSSKKLLLSDSGFYLCALTSGTSHEQYFGPGTRLTVT.

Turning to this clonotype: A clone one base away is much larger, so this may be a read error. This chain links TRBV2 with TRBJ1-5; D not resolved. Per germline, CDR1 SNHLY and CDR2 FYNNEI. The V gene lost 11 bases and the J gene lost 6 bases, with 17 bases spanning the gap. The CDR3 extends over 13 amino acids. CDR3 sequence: CAGRYQTGQPQHF. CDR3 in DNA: TGTGCCGGCCGGTACCAGACGGGTCAGCCCCAGCATTTT.

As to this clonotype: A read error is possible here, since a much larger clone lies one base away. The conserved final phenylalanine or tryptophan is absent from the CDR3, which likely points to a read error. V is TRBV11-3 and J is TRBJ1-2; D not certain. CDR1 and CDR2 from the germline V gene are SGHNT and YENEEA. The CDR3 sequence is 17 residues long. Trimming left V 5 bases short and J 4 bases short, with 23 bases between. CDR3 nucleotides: TGTGCCAGCAGCATGAAGGTCGATCTCGGAAAGACCTATGGCTACACCCTC. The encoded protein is CASSMKVDLGKTYGYTL.

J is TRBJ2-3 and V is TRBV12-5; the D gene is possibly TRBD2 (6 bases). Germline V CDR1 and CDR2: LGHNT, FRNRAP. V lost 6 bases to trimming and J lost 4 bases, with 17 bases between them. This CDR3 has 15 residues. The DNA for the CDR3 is TGTGCTAGTGGGGGCGGTGCTAGCGTCGCAGATACGCAGTATTTT. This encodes CASGGGASVADTQYF.

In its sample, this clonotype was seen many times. The CDR3 spells CAIKTGSGYNEQFF. The CDR3 DNA reads as TGTGCCATCAAGACAGGTTCGGGGTACAATGAGCAGTTCTTC. The V and J genes are TRBV10-3 and TRBJ2-1, with D perhaps TRBD1 (6 bases). This CDR3 has 14 residues. Trimming cost V 7 bases and J 4 bases, with 14 bases left between them. Germline V lookup: CDR1 ENHRY, CDR2 SYGVKD.

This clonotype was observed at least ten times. The chain's CDR3 is CASSRTSGSYNEQFF. CDR3 nucleotide sequence: TGTGCCAGTAGCCGGACTAGCGGGAGCTACAATGAGCAGTTCTTC. The chain uses TRBV19 and TRBJ2-1; 13 bases align to TRBD2. This CDR3 contains 15 residues. Germline V gene data show CDR1 as LNHDA and CDR2 as SQIVND (reference sequence). V lost 6 bases to trimming and J lost 3 bases; unmatched junction nucleotides: 2.

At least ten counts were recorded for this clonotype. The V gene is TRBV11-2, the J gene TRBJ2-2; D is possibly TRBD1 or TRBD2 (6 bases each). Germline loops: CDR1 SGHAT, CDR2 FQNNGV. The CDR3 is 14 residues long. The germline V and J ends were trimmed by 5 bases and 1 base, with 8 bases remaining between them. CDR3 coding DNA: TGTGCCAGCAGCGCGGGACAGAACACCGGGGAGCTGTTTTTT. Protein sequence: CASSAGQNTGELFF.